This note documents a single T cell receptor beta chain sequence. Its specificity is not known. Germline V gives CDR1 SGHNT, CDR2 YYREEE (reference sequence). CDR3 length equals 18 residues. V lost 3 bases and J lost 2; bases outside the gene matches: 10. The data stem from a study of regulatory T cells in long-lasting Graves disease. Library construction for TCR beta used iRepertoire HTBI primers and Arm-PCR of CDR3 regions. One entry per CDR3 protein results from TCRdb running MiXCR on the multiplex PCR reads. The sample carries about 470,000 distinct CDR3 sequences, under 15% recorded once. As to time point: newly diagnosed GD, antithyroid drugs for less than 3 months. Following extraction of RNA from PBMCs, that RNA was used to make the TCR library. The study's findings and limits: Persistent disease was characterized by preferential usage of TRBV28, TRBJ1-2 and TRBJ2-5. Peripheral blood alone, not thyroid tissue, underwent study.

The sample also formed part of further work on T cells in Graves' hyperthyroidism and ophthalmopathy.

V is TRBV5-4 and J is TRBJ2-1, with 11 bases that match TRBD2. The clonotype was recovered from a woman younger than 45 with Graves disease. The specimen comprised peripheral blood mononuclear cells (PBMCs), sampled at new diagnosis, from a patient treated with antithyroid drugs. CDR3 in DNA: TGTGCCAGCAGCTACTCCGGGACTAGCGGACGCCCCTACAATGAGCAGTTCTTC. Amino acids: CASSYSGTSGRPYNEQFF.